This T cell receptor beta chain was documented in a study of T cell responses to AZD1222 COVID-19 vaccine. The sample holds one count of this clone. The antigen is not known. Using immunoSEQ multiplex PCR, the repertoire was profiled, and TCRdb retains in-frame clones only, with some absent. The repertoire includes approximately 150,000 clones, more than 85% of them detected once, and 3.3% sits in the top ten. Study-level results: Close to half of spike-specific TCRs reportedly recognize unmutated variant regions. Only a handful of AZD1222 recipients, several in all, had baseline seropositivity.

V lost 1 base and J lost 4, with 13 bases in between. The CDR3 loop spans 15 amino acids. In germline, CDR1 is LNHDA, CDR2 SQIVND (reference sequence). The chain is built from TRBV19 and TRBJ1-2; TRBD1 might be the D (6 bases). Sequenced here: peripheral blood, sampled 28 days after the second AZD1222 dose. This sequence was found in an adult who received the AZD1222 COVID-19 vaccine. The CDR3 coding sequence is TGTGCCAGTAGTATAGTTACAGGGACTTTCTATGGCTACACCTTC. It specifies CASSIVTGTFYGYTF.